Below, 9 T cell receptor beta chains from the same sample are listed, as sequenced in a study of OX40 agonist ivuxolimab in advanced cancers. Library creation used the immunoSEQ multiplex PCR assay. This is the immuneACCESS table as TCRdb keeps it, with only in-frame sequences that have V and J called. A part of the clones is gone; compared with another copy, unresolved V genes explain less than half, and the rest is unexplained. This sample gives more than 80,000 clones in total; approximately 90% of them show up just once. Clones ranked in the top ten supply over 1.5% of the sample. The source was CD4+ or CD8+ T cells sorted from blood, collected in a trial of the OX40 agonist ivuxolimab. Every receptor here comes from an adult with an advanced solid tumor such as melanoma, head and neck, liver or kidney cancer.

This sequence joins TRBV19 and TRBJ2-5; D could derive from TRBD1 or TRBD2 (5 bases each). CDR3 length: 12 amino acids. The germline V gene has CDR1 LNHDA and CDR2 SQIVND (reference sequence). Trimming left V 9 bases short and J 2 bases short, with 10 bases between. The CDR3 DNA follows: TGTGCCAGCGGGGCGCTTCAAGAGACCCAGTACTTC. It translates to CASGALQETQYF.

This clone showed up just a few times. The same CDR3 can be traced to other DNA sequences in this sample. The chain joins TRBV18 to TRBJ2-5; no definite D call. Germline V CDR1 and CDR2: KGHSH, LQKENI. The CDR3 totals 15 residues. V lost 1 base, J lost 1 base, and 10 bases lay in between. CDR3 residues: CASSPRAGGQETQYF. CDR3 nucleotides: TGTGCCAGCTCACCACGAGCCGGCGGCCAAGAGACCCAGTACTTC.

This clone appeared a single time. The CDR3 loop reads CASSIGGGLGGELFF. The CDR3, as DNA: TGTGCCAGTAGTATTGGCGGGGGCTTAGGCGGGGAGCTGTTTTTT. The rearrangement links TRBV19 to TRBJ2-2; D may be TRBD2 (7 bases). Trimming shortened V by 3 bases and J by 7 bases, and 15 bases separated the two germline ends. The CDR3 spans 15 residues. Germline V gene sequence: CDR1 LNHDA, CDR2 SQIVND (reference sequence).

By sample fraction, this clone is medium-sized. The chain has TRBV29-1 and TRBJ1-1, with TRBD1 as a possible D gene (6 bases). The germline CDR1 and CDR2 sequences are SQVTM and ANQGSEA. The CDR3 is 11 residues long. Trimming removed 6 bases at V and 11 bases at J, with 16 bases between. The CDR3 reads CSVWDTGAAFF. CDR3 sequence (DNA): TGCAGCGTATGGGACACGGGCGCTGCTTTCTTT.

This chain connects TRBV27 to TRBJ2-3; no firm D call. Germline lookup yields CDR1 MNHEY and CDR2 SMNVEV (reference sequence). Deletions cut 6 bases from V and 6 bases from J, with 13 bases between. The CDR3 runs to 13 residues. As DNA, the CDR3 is TGTGCCAGCAGATTTGCCAATGGCGATACGCAGTATTTT. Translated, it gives CASRFANGDTQYF.

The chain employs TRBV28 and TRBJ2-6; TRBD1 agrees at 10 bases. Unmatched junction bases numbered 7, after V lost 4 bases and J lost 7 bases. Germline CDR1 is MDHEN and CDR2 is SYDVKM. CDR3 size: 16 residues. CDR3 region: CASSSGTGVGANVLTF. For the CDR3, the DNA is TGTGCCAGCAGTTCCGGGACAGGGGTAGGAGCCAACGTCCTGACTTTC.

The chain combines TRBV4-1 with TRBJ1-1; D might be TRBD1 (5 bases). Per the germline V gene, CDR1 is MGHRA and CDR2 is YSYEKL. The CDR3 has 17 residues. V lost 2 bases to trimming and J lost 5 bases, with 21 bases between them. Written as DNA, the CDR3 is TGCGCCAGCAGCCAACCCCCTTCAGGGAACTATGAAACTGAAGCTTTCTTT. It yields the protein CASSQPPSGNYETEAFF.

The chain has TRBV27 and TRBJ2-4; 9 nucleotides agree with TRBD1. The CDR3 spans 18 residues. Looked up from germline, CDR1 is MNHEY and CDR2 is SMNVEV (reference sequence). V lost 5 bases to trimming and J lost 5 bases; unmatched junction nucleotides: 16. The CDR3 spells CASSPWGPGQGVQNIQYF. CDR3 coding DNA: TGTGCCAGCAGTCCCTGGGGGCCGGGACAGGGAGTCCAAAACATTCAGTACTTC.

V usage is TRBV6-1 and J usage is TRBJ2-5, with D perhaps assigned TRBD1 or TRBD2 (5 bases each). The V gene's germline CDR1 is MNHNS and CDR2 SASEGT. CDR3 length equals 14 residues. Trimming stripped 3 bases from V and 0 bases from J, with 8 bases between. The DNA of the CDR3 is TGTGCCAGCAGTGAGAGGGGCTACCAAGAGACCCAGTACTTC. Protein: CASSERGYQETQYF.